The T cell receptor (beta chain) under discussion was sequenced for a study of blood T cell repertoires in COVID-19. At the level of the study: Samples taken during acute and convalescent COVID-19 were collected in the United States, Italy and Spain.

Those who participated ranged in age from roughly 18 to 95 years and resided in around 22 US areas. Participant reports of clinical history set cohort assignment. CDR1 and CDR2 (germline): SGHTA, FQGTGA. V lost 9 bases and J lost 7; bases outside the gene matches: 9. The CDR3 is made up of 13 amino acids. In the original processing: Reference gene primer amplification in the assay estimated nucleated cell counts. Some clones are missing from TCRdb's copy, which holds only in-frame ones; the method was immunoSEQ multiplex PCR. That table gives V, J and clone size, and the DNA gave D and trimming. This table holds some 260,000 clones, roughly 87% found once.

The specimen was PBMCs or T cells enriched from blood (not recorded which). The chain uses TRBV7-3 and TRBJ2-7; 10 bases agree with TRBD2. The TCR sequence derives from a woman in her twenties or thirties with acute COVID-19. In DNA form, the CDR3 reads TGTGCCAGGCATCTAGCGGGAGTTGGAGAGCAGTACTTC. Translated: CARHLAGVGEQYF.